The clone carrying this TCR beta chain has a count of ten or more. Its matching antigen is unknown. By 5'RACE template switching, TCR cDNA was produced, with a universal primer site and UMIs added in the process. TCRdb analysed the 5' RACE reads with MiXCR anew, one entry per CDR3 protein. The profile shows approximately 70,000 distinct CDR3 sequences, more than 6.5% of them singletons. The CDR3 consists of 11 residues. Between the trimmed V and J ends, which lost 1 base and 7 bases, there was a span of 3 bases. Germline CDR1 is SGHRS and CDR2 is YFSETQ. The data stem from a study of T cells after yellow fever vaccination. Study-wide results and caveats: Reappearance after the booster was seen for most primary-vaccination clones, at 95% to 98% CD4 and roughly 90% CD8.

V is TRBV5-1 and J is TRBJ2-1; no clear D gene. The TCR originated in a man younger than 35 who received the YFV17D yellow fever vaccine. Sequenced here: CD8+ T cells sorted from PBMCs, sampled around 45 days after the first yellow fever vaccination. CDR3 region: CASSLNNEQFF. As DNA, the CDR3 is TGCGCCAGCAGCTTGAATAATGAGCAGTTCTTC. Together with reference TRBV5-1 and TRBJ2-1, the CDR3 gives the full variable domain: KAGVTQTPRYLIKTRGQQVTLSCSPISGHRSVSWYQQTPGQGLQFLFEYFSETQRNKGNFPGRFSGRQFSNSRSEMNVSTLELGDSALYLCASSLNNEQFFGPGTRLTVL.